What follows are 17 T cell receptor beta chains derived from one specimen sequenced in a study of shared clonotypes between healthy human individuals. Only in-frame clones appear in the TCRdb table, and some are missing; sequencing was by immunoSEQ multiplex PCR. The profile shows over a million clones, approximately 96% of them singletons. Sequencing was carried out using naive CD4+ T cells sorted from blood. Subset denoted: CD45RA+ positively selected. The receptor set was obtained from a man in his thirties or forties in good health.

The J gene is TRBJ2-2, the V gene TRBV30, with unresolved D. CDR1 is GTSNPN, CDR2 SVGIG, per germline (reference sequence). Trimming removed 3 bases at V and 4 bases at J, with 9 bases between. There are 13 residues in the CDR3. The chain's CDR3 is CAWSLTGTGELFF. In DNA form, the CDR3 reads TGTGCCTGGAGCCTTACGGGCACCGGGGAGCTGTTTTTT. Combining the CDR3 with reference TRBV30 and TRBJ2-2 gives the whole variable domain SQTIHQWPATLVQPVGSPLSLECTVEGTSNPNLYWYRQAAGRGLQLLFYSVGIGQISSEVPQNLSASRPQDRQFILSSKKLLLSDSGFYLCAWSLTGTGELFFGEGSRLTVL.

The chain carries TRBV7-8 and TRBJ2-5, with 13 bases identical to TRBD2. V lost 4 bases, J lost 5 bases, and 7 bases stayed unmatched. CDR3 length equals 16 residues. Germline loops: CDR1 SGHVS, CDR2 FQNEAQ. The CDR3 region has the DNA TGTGCCAGCAGCTCGCCGACTAGCGGGAGGCAGGAGACCCAGTACTTC. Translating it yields CASSSPTSGRQETQYF.

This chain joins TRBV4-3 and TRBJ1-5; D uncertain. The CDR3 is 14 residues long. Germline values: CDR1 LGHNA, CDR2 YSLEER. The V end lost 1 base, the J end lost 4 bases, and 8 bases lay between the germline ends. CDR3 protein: CASSQGWGNQPQHF. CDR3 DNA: TGCGCCAGCAGCCAAGGATGGGGTAATCAGCCCCAGCATTTT.

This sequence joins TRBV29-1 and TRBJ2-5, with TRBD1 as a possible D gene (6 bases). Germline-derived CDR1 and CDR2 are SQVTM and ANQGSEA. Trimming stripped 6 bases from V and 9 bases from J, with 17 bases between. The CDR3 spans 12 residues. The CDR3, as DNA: TGCAGCGTACCCGGACAGTTACCCTCCCAGTACTTC. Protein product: CSVPGQLPSQYF.

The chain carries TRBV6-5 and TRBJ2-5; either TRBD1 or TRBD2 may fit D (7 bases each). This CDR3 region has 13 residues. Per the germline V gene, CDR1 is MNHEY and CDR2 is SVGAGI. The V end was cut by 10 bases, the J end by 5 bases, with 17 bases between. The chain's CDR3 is CATLNRGGETQYF. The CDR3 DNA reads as TGTGCCACCCTGAACAGGGGAGGGGAGACCCAGTACTTC.

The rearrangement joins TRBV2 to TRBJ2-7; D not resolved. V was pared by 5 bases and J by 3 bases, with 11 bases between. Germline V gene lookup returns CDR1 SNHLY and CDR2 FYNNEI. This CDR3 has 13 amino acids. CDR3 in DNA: TGTGCCAGCAGTCGTGGGCCTTACTACGAGCAGTACTTC. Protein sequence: CASSRGPYYEQYF. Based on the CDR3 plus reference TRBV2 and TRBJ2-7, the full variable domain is EPEVTQTPSHQVTQMGQEVILRCVPISNHLYFYWYRQILGQKVEFLVSFYNNEISEKSEIFDDQFSVERPDGSNFTLKIRSTKLEDSAMYFCASSRGPYYEQYFGPGTRLTVT.

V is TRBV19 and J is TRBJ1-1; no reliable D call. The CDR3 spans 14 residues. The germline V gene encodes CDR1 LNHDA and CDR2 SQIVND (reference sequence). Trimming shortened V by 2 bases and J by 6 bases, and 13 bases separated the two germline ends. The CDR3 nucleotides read TGTGCCAGTAGTATACGAGGAGGGCGGGCTGAAGCTTTCTTT. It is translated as CASSIRGGRAEAFF.

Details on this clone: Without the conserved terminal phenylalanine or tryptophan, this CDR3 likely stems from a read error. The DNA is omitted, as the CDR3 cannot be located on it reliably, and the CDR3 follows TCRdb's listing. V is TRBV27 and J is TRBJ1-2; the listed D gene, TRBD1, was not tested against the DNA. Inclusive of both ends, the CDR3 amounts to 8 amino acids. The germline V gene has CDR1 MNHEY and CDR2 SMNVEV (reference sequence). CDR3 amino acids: CAGPGGIS.

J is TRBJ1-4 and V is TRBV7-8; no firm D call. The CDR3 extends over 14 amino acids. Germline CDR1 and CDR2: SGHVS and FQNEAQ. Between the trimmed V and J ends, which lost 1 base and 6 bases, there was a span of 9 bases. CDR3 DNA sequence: TGTGCCAGCAGCTTAGACAGAAGAGATGAAAAACTGTTTTTT. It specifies CASSLDRRDEKLFF. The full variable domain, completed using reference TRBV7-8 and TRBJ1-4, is GAGVSQSPRYKVAKRGQDVALRCDPISGHVSLFWYQQALGQGPEFLTYFQNEAQLDKSGLPSDRFFAERPEGSVSTLKIQRTQQEDSAVYLCASSLDRRDEKLFFGSGTQLSVL.

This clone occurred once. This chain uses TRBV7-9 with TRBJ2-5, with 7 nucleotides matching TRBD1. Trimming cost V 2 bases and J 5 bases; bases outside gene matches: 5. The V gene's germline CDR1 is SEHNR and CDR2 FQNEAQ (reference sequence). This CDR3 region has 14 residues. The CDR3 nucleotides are TGTGCCAGCAGCTTACGACAGGGTTTGGAGACCCAGTACTTC. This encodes CASSLRQGLETQYF.

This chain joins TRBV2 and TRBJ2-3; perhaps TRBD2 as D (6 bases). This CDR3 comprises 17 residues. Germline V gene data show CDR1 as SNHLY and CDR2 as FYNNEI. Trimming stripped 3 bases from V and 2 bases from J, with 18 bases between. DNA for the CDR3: TGTGCCAGCAGTGACCGGAGGGAATCTGATCTCACAGATACGCAGTATTTT. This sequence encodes CASSDRRESDLTDTQYF.

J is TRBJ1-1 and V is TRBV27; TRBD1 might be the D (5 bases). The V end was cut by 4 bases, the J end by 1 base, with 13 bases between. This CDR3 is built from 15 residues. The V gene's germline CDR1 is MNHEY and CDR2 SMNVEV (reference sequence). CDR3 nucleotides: TGTGCCAGCAGTTGGGGGGTAGGGAGGAACACTGAAGCTTTCTTT. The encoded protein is CASSWGVGRNTEAFF.

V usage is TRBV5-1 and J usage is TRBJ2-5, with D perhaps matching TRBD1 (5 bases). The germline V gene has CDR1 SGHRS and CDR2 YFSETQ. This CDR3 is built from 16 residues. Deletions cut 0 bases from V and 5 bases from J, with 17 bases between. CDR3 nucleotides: TGCGCCAGCAGCTTGGCCGATCCCGGGCAGGGTGAGACCCAGTACTTC. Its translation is CASSLADPGQGETQYF. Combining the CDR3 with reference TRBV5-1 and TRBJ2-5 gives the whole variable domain KAGVTQTPRYLIKTRGQQVTLSCSPISGHRSVSWYQQTPGQGLQFLFEYFSETQRNKGNFPGRFSGRQFSNSRSEMNVSTLELGDSALYLCASSLADPGQGETQYFGPGTRLLVL.

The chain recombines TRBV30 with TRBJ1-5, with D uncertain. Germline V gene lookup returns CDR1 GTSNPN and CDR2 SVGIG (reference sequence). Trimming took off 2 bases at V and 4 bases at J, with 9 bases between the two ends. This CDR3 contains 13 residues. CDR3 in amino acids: CAWSFQANQPQHF. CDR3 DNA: TGTGCCTGGAGTTTTCAGGCGAATCAGCCCCAGCATTTT.

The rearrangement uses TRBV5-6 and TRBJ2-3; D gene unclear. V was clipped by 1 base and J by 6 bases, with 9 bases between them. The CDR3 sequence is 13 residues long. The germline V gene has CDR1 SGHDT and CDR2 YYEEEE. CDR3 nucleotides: TGTGCCAGCAGCTTGATAGTCACCGATACGCAGTATTTT. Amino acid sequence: CASSLIVTDTQYF.

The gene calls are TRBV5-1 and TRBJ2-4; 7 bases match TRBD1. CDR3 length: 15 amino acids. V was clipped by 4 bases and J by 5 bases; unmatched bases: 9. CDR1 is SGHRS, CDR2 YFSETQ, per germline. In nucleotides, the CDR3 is TGCGCCAGCAGCCTACTCCCCGGGACAGAAAACATTCAGTACTTC. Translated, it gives CASSLLPGTENIQYF.

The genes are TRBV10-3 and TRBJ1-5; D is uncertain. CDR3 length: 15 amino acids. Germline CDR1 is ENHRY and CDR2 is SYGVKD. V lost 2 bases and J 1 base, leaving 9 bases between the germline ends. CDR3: CAISEGGLSNQPQHF. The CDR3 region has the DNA TGTGCCATCAGTGAGGGAGGACTAAGCAATCAGCCCCAGCATTTT.